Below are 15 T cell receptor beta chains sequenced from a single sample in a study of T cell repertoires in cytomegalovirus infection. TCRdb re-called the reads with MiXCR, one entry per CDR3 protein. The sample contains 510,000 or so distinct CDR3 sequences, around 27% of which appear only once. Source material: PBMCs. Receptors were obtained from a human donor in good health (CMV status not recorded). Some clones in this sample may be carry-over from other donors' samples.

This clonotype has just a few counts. The CDR3 bases are TGTGCCAGCAGTTTATTCGGCAGGGGGCAAGGTCAGCCCCAGCATTTT. This codes for CASSLFGRGQGQPQHF. The rearrangement links TRBV27 to TRBJ1-5, with 8 bases that match TRBD1. The V gene end was trimmed by 1 base and the J gene end by 6 bases; junction bases not matched to a gene: 8. In germline, CDR1 is MNHEY, CDR2 SMNVEV (reference sequence). The CDR3 runs 16 residues.

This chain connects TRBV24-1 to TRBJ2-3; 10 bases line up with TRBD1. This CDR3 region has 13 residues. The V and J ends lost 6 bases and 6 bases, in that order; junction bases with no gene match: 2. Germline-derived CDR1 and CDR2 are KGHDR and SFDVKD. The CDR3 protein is CATSRQGADTQYF. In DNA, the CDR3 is TGTGCCACCAGTCGACAGGGGGCGGATACGCAGTATTTT.

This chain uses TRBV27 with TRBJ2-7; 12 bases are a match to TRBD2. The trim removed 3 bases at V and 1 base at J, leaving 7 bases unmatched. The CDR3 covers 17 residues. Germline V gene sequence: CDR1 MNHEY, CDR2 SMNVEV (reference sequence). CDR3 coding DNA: TGTGCCAGCAGTTTGGCTAGCGGGAGGGCCTTATCCTACGAGCAGTACTTC. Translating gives CASSLASGRALSYEQYF.

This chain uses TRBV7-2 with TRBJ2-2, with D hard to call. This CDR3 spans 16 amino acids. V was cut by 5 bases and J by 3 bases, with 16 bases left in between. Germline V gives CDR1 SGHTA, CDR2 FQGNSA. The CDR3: CASSPPPPPDTGELFF. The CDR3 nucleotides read TGTGCCAGCAGCCCCCCCCCCCCGCCGGACACCGGGGAGCTGTTTTTT.

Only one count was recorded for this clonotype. The CDR3 nucleotides read TGTGCCAGCAGTTCGACAGGGGTGGGGGAAGATACGCAGTATTTT. The encoded protein is CASSSTGVGEDTQYF. The gene calls are TRBV28 and TRBJ2-3; TRBD1 agrees at 8 bases. CDR3 length: 15 amino acids. With V trimmed by 4 bases and J by 5 bases, 8 bases remained unmatched. Looked up from germline, CDR1 is MDHEN and CDR2 is SYDVKM. Full variable domain (missing parts from reference TRBV28 and TRBJ2-3): DVKVTQSSRYLVKRTGEKVFLECVQDMDHENMFWYRQDPGLGLRLIYFSYDVKMKEKGDIPEGYSVSREKKERFSLILESASTNQTSMYLCASSSTGVGEDTQYFGPGTRLTVL.

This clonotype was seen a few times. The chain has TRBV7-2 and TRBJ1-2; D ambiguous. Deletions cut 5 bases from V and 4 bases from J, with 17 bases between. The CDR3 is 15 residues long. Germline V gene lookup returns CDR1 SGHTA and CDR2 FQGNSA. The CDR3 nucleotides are TGTGCCAGCAGCCCCGAGGTCGGGATACCCTATGGCTACACCTTC. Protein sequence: CASSPEVGIPYGYTF. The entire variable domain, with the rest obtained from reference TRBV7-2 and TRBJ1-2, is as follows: GAGVSQSPSNKVTEKGKDVELRCDPISGHTALYWYRQSLGQGLEFLIYFQGNSAPDKSGLPSDRFSAERTGGSVSTLTIQRTQQEDSAVYLCASSPEVGIPYGYTFGSGTRLTVV.

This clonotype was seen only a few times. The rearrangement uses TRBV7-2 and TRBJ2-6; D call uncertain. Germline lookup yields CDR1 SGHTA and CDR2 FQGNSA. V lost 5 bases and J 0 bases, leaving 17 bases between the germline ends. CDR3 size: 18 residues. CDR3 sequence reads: CASSIRQAPNSGANVLTF. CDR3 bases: TGTGCCAGCAGCATCAGGCAGGCCCCTAACTCTGGGGCCAACGTCCTGACTTTC. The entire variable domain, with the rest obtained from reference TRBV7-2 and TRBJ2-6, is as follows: GAGVSQSPSNKVTEKGKDVELRCDPISGHTALYWYRQSLGQGLEFLIYFQGNSAPDKSGLPSDRFSAERTGGSVSTLTIQRTQQEDSAVYLCASSIRQAPNSGANVLTFGAGSRLTVL.

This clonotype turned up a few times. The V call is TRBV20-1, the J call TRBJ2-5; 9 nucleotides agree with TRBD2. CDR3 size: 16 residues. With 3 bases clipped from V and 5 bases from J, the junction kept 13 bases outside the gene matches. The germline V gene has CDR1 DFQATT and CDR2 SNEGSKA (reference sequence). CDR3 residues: CSARGIAGGPRETQYF. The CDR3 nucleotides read TGCAGTGCTAGGGGAATTGCGGGAGGGCCGCGGGAGACCCAGTACTTC.

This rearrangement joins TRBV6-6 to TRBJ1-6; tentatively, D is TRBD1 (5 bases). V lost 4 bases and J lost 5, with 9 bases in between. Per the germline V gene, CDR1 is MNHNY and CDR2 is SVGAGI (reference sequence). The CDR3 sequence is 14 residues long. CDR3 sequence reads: CASSSGRDNSPLHF. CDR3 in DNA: TGTGCCAGCAGTTCGGGACGGGATAATTCACCCCTCCACTTT.

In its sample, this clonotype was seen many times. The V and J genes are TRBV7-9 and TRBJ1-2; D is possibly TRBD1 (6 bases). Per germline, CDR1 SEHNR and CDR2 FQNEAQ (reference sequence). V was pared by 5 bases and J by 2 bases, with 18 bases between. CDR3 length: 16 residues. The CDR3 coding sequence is TGTGCCAGCAGCCCACCGGGACACCCGAAAAACTATGGCTACACCTTC. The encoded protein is CASSPPGHPKNYGYTF. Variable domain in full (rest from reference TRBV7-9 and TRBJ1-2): DTGVSQNPRHKITKRGQNVTFRCDPISEHNRLYWYRQTLGQGPEFLTYFQNEAQLEKSRLLSDRFSAERPKGSFSTLEIQRTEQGDSAMYLCASSPPGHPKNYGYTFGSGTRLTVV.

The CDR3 DNA follows: TGTGCCAGCAGCCCCTGGGATGGCGGGAGGGGGTTGAATGAGCAGTTCTTC. This encodes CASSPWDGGRGLNEQFF. The chain combines TRBV6-2 or TRBV6-3 with TRBJ2-1; TRBD2 matches at 9 bases. CDR1 and CDR2 from the germline V gene are MNHEY and SVGEGT. This CDR3 contains 17 residues. J gave up 7 bases and V 6 bases, and 16 bases lay outside the gene matches.

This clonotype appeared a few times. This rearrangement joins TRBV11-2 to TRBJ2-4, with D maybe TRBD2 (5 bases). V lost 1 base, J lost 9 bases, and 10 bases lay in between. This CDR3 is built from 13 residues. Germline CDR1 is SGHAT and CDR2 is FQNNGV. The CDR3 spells CASSLGGASIQYF. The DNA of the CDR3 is TGTGCCAGCAGCTTAGGGGGAGCCAGCATTCAGTACTTC.

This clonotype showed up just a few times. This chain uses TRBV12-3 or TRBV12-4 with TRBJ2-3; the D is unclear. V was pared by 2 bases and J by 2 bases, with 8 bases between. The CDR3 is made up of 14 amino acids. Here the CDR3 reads CASSLSRVTDTQYF. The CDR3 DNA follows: TGTGCCAGCAGTTTAAGCCGTGTCACAGATACGCAGTATTTT.

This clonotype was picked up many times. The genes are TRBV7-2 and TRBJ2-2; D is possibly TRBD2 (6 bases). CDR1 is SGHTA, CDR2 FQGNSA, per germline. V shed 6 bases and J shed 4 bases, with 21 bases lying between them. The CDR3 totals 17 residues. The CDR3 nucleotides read TGTGCCAGCAGATCCCTCGGCGGAGGGGTGGGCACCGGGGAGCTGTTTTTT. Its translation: CASRSLGGGVGTGELFF.

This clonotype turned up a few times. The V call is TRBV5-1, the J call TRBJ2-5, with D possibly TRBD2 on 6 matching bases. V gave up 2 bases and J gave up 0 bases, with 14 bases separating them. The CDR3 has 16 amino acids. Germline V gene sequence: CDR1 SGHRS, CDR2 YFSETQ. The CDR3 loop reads CASSLGGAPYQETQYF. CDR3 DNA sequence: TGCGCCAGCAGCTTAGGAGGGGCCCCCTACCAAGAGACCCAGTACTTC.